The clone carrying this T cell receptor beta chain was observed at least ten times. Its antigen remains unidentified. Germline assignment: CDR1 DFQATT and CDR2 SNEGSKA (reference sequence). Trimming took 6 bases from V and 2 from J; bases not matched to a gene: 15. This CDR3 has 16 residues. The presence of a unique molecular identifier marked each TCR cDNA molecule. TCRdb recomputed calls from the 5' RACE reads with MiXCR, one row per CDR3 protein. The table lists about 23,000 distinct CDR3 sequences, 4.5% to 5.5% of them singletons. This entry comes from a study of spatial heterogeneity in lung cancer. Overall study: Alpha-chain detections were consistently fewer than beta-chain detections among the sequences. The mean occurrence of each unique TCR and UMI combination in raw reads exceeded nine.

Stated time point: sample taken at primary tumor resection. Unsorted tumor, nontumor lung tissue or cryopreserved PBMC supplied the whole RNA. Whole-study results and caveats: Among blood samples, ubiquitous expanded tumor TCRs appeared more at resection than at follow-up.

Sequenced here: PBMCs, sampled at surgery. The TCR originated in a male donor with early-stage non-small cell lung cancer. The chain uses TRBV20-1 and TRBJ2-5, with 7 bases fitting TRBD2. The chain's CDR3 is CSAPNRGTSAQETQYF. In nucleotides, the CDR3 is TGCAGTGCACCGAATCGGGGTACTAGCGCACAAGAGACCCAGTACTTC.